A selection of T cell receptor beta chains follows, all from one sample in a study of blood T cell repertoires in COVID-19. Assay: immunoSEQ multiplex PCR; the TCRdb copy retains only in-frame clones and omits some. The sample records around 300,000 clones, 80% to 90% being singletons. Sequencing was performed on peripheral blood. These receptors were obtained from an older woman with COVID-19, enrolled during active disease. CDR3s include the opening cysteine and the closing phenylalanine or tryptophan. A D gene is named only where the DNA matches it firmly. For some rows the clone size is stated as once, few or many, or as a class when expanded; others skip it.

J: TRBJ2-7
D: TRBD2
V: TRBV18
size: NA
DNA: TGTGCCAGCTCACCACCACGGGCGGTAGCGGGTGCCTACGAGCAGTACTTC
CDR3: CASSPPRAVAGAYEQYF

J: TRBJ1-5
D: TRBD1
V: TRBV18
size: NA
DNA: TGTGCCAGCTCTCCGACAGGGGCTAGCTTGCCCCAGCATTTT
CDR3: CASSPTGASLPQHF

J: TRBJ1-2
D: NA
V: TRBV18
size: NA
DNA: TGTGCCAGCTCACCGAGCCTTACAGGGAACTATGGCTACACCTTC
CDR3: CASSPSLTGNYGYTF

J: TRBJ1-2
D: TRBD1
V: TRBV6-4
size: NA
DNA: TGTGCCAGCAGAGCGTCAGGGGGCAATGGCTACACCTTC
CDR3: CASRASGGNGYTF

J: TRBJ2-1
D: TRBD2
V: TRBV29-1
size: NA
DNA: TGCACCTCGCTAGCGGGGGGCGGGGAGCAGTTCTTC
CDR3: CTSLAGGGEQFF

J: TRBJ2-3
D: NA
V: TRBV9
size: NA
DNA: TGTGCCAGCAGCGTCCTACAGGGGGGGACCACAGATACGCAGTATTTT
CDR3: CASSVLQGGTTDTQYF

J: TRBJ1-6
D: NA
V: TRBV7-2
size: NA
DNA: TGTGCCAGCAGCTCCCAGGGAGGATGGGATTCACCCCTCCACTTT
CDR3: CASSSQGGWDSPLHF

J: TRBJ1-1
D: NA
V: TRBV20-1
size: NA
DNA: TGCAGTGCCCCATCCAGGACTGAAGCTTTCTTT
CDR3: CSAPSRTEAFF

J: TRBJ2-3
D: NA
V: TRBV5-6
size: NA
DNA: TGTGCCAGCAAGTATCCGACTAGCACAGATACGCAGTATTTT
CDR3: CASKYPTSTDTQYF

J: TRBJ2-2
D: NA
V: TRBV5-1
size: NA
DNA: TGCGCCAGCGAGGCTCAAACGAACACCGGGGAGCTGTTTTTT
CDR3: CASEAQTNTGELFF

J: TRBJ1-2
D: NA
V: TRBV28
size: NA
DNA: TGTGCCAGCAGTTTGTATACTGTAAACTATGGCTACACCTTC
CDR3: CASSLYTVNYGYTF

J: TRBJ2-1
D: NA
V: TRBV5-4
size: once
DNA: TGTGCCAGCAGCCTGAATAGGGGGGGGGACTACAATGAGCAGTTCTTC
CDR3: CASSLNRGGDYNEQFF

J: TRBJ1-6
D: TRBD1
V: TRBV5-1
size: NA
DNA: TGCGCCAGCAGCGCGCAGACAGGGGGTACTATTTCACCCCTCCACTTT
CDR3: CASSAQTGGTISPLHF

J: TRBJ2-3
D: TRBD2
V: TRBV5-6
size: NA
DNA: TGTGCCAGCAGCTACGGGACTAGCGGGGGGGCCGTAGATACGCAGTATTTT
CDR3: CASSYGTSGGAVDTQYF

J: TRBJ2-7
D: TRBD2
V: TRBV5-1
size: NA
DNA: TGCGCCAGCAGCATGACTAGCGGGGGGGCATACTCCTACGAGCAGTACTTC
CDR3: CASSMTSGGAYSYEQYF

J: TRBJ2-1
D: TRBD1
V: TRBV4-3
size: NA
DNA: TGCGCCAGCAGCCAAGATCCCGAGACAGGGAGCTACAATGAGCAGTTCTTC
CDR3: CASSQDPETGSYNEQFF

J: TRBJ2-4
D: TRBD2
V: TRBV7-2
size: NA
DNA: TGTGCCAGCAGCTTAGCTAGCGGGGGCTTATTAGCCAAAAACATTCAGTACTTC
CDR3: CASSLASGGLLAKNIQYF

J: TRBJ1-6
D: TRBD1
V: TRBV10-3
size: NA
DNA: TGTGCCATCAGTGAGGAACAGGGGGCTGGAAATTCACCCCTCCACTTT
CDR3: CAISEEQGAGNSPLHF

J: TRBJ2-1
D: NA
V: TRBV6-5
size: NA
DNA: TGTGCCAGCAGCTTAGACAGCAGCTTCTACAATGAGCAGTTCTTC
CDR3: CASSLDSSFYNEQFF

J: TRBJ2-1
D: NA
V: TRBV3-1/TRBV3-2
size: NA
DNA: TGTGCCAGCAGCCAAGTTCTAGCGAACAATGAGCAGTTCTTC
CDR3: CASSQVLANNEQFF

J: TRBJ1-2
D: NA
V: TRBV28
size: once
DNA: TGTGCCAGCAGTCCCCGGGGAGGGTACAGCTATGGCTACACCTTC
CDR3: CASSPRGGYSYGYTF

J: TRBJ2-2
D: TRBD1
V: TRBV5-1
size: NA
DNA: TGCGCCAGCAGCTTGCGGTATGGGACAGGGGAGAACACCGGGGAGCTGTTTTTT
CDR3: CASSLRYGTGENTGELFF

J: TRBJ1-2
D: NA
V: TRBV27
size: NA
DNA: TGTGCCAGCAGTTTCTCCACATGGGGACTTTATGGCTACACCTTC
CDR3: CASSFSTWGLYGYTF

J: TRBJ2-7
D: NA
V: TRBV5-1
size: NA
DNA: TGCGCCAGCAGTTCCGGACAGTACGAGCAGTACTTC
CDR3: CASSSGQYEQYF

J: TRBJ1-2
D: NA
V: TRBV6-5
size: NA
DNA: TGTGCCAGCAGTACAGGGAATGGCTACACCTTC
CDR3: CASSTGNGYTF

J: TRBJ2-1
D: TRBD2
V: TRBV30
size: NA
DNA: TGTACCTGGCATGGGACTACAGACAATGAGCAGTTCTTC
CDR3: CTWHGTTDNEQFF

J: TRBJ2-3
D: TRBD1
V: TRBV7-9
size: once
DNA: TGTGCCAGCAGTTCCGGGACAGGGGGCTCAGATACGCAGTATTTT
CDR3: CASSSGTGGSDTQYF

J: TRBJ1-5
D: NA
V: TRBV10-1
size: NA
DNA: TGCGCCAGCAGTGAGTCGTGTGGAGGGAGGAGCAATCAGCCCCAGCATTTT
CDR3: CASSESCGGRSNQPQHF

J: TRBJ1-1
D: TRBD1
V: TRBV19
size: NA
DNA: TGTGCCAGTAGTTACAGGGGAACCACTGAAGCTTTCTTT
CDR3: CASSYRGTTEAFF

J: TRBJ1-2
D: TRBD1
V: TRBV24-1
size: NA
DNA: TGTGCCACCAGTGATCGACCCGGGACAGGATTTGGTGGCTACACCTTC
CDR3: CATSDRPGTGFGGYTF

J: TRBJ1-2
D: TRBD1
V: TRBV5-1
size: NA
DNA: TGCGCCAGCAGCTCGACGACAGGGGGCGATGGCTACACCTTC
CDR3: CASSSTTGGDGYTF

J: TRBJ1-4
D: NA
V: TRBV6-1
size: NA
DNA: TGTGCCAGCAGTGAGGTAGCAAAACTGTTTTTT
CDR3: CASSEVAKLFF

J: TRBJ2-5
D: TRBD2
V: TRBV3-1/TRBV3-2
size: once
DNA: TGTGCCAGCAGCCGAAATGGGGCGGGGGGGCCGACAGAGACCCAGTACTTC
CDR3: CASSRNGAGGPTETQYF

J: TRBJ1-4
D: TRBD1
V: TRBV5-1
size: NA
DNA: TGCGCCAGCAGCCGGGGACAGACTAATGAAAAACTGTTTTTT
CDR3: CASSRGQTNEKLFF

J: TRBJ1-2
D: NA
V: TRBV6-5
size: NA
DNA: TGTGCCAGCAGTTACCGCGCGGGCTATGGCTACACCTTC
CDR3: CASSYRAGYGYTF

J: TRBJ1-1
D: NA
V: TRBV5-4
size: NA
DNA: TGTGCCAGCAGCTTGAAGGGGTTTTTGAACACTGAAGCTTTCTTT
CDR3: CASSLKGFLNTEAFF